The rows below give T cell receptor beta chains drawn from one sample of a study of blood T cell repertoires in COVID-19. Generated by immunoSEQ multiplex PCR, the TCRdb table keeps only in-frame clones and is missing some. The sample lists some 270,000 clones; nearly 90% were seen once. Specimen: peripheral blood. Receptors were obtained from an older woman with COVID-19, enrolled during active disease. The CDR3 runs from the conserved cysteine through the conserved F or W. D genes are given only for firm matches. Size values are once, few and many counts, or a class for expanded clones, and some rows have none.

TRBV5-6,NA,NA,TRBJ1-4,CASSGSREYNEKLFF,TGTGCCAGCAGCGGTTCCCGGGAGTATAATGAAAAACTGTTTTTT
TRBV28,TRBD1,NA,TRBJ2-7,CASSSSAGQASHEQYF,TGTGCCAGCAGTTCGTCCGCCGGACAGGCTTCCCACGAGCAGTACTTC
TRBV28,TRBD1,NA,TRBJ1-2,CASSLGQGANGYTF,TGTGCCAGCAGTCTGGGACAGGGGGCGAATGGCTACACCTTC
TRBV5-4,TRBD1,NA,TRBJ2-5,CASSLGQGRGETQYF,TGTGCCAGCAGCCTGGGACAGGGAAGAGGGGAGACCCAGTACTTC
TRBV10-3,NA,NA,TRBJ1-6,CAIRSAGSSYNSPLHF,TGTGCCATCAGGAGCGCGGGGAGCTCCTATAATTCACCCCTCCACTTT
TRBV6-2/TRBV6-3,TRBD2,NA,TRBJ2-5,CASSRGLAGDQETQYF,TGTGCCAGCAGCCGAGGACTAGCGGGGGACCAAGAGACCCAGTACTTC
TRBV7-2,TRBD1,NA,TRBJ1-2,CASKSNRDRASIGYTF,TGTGCCAGCAAAAGTAACCGGGACAGGGCTTCGATTGGCTACACCTTC
TRBV9,TRBD1,NA,TRBJ1-6,CASSDGQGSLSGNSPLHF,TGTGCCAGCAGCGATGGACAGGGGTCCCTATCCGGGAATTCACCCCTCCACTTT
TRBV18,NA,NA,TRBJ1-2,CASSPSGVQGSGGYTF,TGTGCCAGCTCACCCTCCGGAGTCCAGGGGTCAGGTGGCTACACCTTC
TRBV6-5,TRBD1,few,TRBJ1-6,CASGDGTENSPLHF,TGTGCCAGCGGGGACGGGACAGAAAATTCACCCCTCCACTTT
TRBV6-2/TRBV6-3,NA,NA,TRBJ1-1,CASSKLGGTDTEAFF,TGTGCCAGCAGTAAACTCGGGGGAACCGACACTGAAGCTTTCTTT
TRBV11-2,NA,NA,TRBJ1-1,CASSLGGLGGMAEAFF,TGTGCCAGCAGCTTAGGGGGGTTGGGAGGGATGGCTGAAGCTTTCTTT
TRBV27,TRBD1,once,TRBJ1-2,CASSSDRANYGYTF,TGTGCCAGCAGTTCGGACAGGGCTAACTATGGCTACACCTTC
TRBV5-1,NA,NA,TRBJ2-4,CASRWGGEGDIQYF,TGCGCCAGCAGATGGGGCGGGGAGGGGGACATTCAGTACTTC
TRBV19,NA,NA,TRBJ1-1,CASSSRGWSEAFF,TGTGCCAGTAGCTCCCGGGGGTGGAGTGAAGCTTTCTTT
TRBV3-1/TRBV3-2,NA,NA,TRBJ1-2,CASSQDLGADYGYTF,TGTGCCAGCAGCCAAGATTTGGGGGCGGACTATGGCTACACCTTC
TRBV6-5,NA,NA,TRBJ1-2,CASSTMGGGYGYTF,TGTGCCAGCAGTACTATGGGCGGGGGCTATGGCTACACCTTC
TRBV23-1,NA,NA,TRBJ2-2,CASGWTIPNTGELFF,TGCGCCAGCGGATGGACTATCCCGAACACCGGGGAGCTGTTTTTT
TRBV10-3,TRBD2,NA,TRBJ2-3,CAISASGGPSSTDTQYF,TGTGCCATCAGTGCTAGCGGGGGCCCTTCTAGCACAGATACGCAGTATTTT
TRBV11-2,NA,NA,TRBJ1-3,CASSHPQNTIYF,TGTGCCAGCAGCCACCCCCAGAACACCATATATTTT
TRBV29-1,TRBD1,once,TRBJ2-3,CSVAGGPADTQYF,TGCAGCGTTGCAGGGGGCCCCGCAGATACGCAGTATTTT
TRBV15,NA,NA,TRBJ1-2,CATSRDSDFFYGYTF,TGTGCCACCAGCAGAGATTCAGATTTCTTCTATGGCTACACCTTC